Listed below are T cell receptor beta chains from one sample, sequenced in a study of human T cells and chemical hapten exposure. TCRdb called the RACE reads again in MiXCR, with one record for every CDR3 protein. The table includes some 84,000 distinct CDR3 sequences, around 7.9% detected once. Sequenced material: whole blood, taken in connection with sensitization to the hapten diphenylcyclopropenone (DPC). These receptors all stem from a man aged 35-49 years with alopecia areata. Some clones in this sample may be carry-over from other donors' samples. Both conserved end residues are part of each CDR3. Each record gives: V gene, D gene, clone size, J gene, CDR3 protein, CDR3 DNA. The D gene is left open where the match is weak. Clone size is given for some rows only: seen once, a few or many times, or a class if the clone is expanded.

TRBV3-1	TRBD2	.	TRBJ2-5	CASSQGSRAGGGQTQYF	TGTGCCAGCAGCCAAGGTTCGAGAGCGGGAGGGGGTCAGACCCAGTACTTC
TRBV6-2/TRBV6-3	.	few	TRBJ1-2	CASSYSGGANYGYTF	TGTGCCAGCAGTTACTCGGGGGGCGCAAACTATGGCTACACCTTC
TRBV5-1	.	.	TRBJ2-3	CASSLARPEGDTQYF	TGCGCCAGCAGCTTGGCAAGACCTGAGGGAGATACGCAGTATTTT
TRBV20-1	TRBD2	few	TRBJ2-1	CSARGFLAGHNEQFF	TGCAGTGCTAGGGGTTTCCTAGCGGGTCACAATGAGCAGTTCTTC
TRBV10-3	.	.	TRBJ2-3	CAISPVGGTDTQYF	TGTGCCATCAGCCCGGTAGGGGGAACAGATACGCAGTATTTT
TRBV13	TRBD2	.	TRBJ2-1	CASSLGDMGLAGRFLYYNEQFF	TGTGCCAGCAGCTTAGGCGATATGGGACTAGCGGGTCGCTTTTTATATTACAATGAGCAGTTCTTC
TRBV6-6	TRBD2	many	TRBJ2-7	CASSPGWTSLYEQYF	TGTGCCAGCAGCCCGGGGTGGACTAGCCTCTACGAGCAGTACTTC
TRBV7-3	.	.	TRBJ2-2	CASSGQGIEGEANTGELFF	TGTGCCAGCAGCGGTCAAGGGATCGAAGGCGAAGCGAACACCGGGGAGCTGTTTTTT
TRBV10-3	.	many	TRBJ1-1	CAIGGSGADTEAFF	TGTGCCATCGGGGGCTCCGGGGCGGACACTGAAGCTTTCTTT
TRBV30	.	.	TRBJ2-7	CAWSVQLQGWGEQYF	TGTGCCTGGAGTGTACAGTTACAGGGATGGGGCGAGCAGTACTTC
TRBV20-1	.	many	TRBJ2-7	CSARFASSYEQYF	TGCAGTGCTCGGTTTGCCAGCTCCTACGAGCAGTACTTC
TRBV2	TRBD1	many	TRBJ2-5	CASPRSGQGLETQYF	TGTGCCAGCCCGAGGTCGGGACAGGGTCTAGAGACCCAGTACTTC
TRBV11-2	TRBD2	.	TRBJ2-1	CASTRTSGSPDEQFF	TGTGCCAGCACCCGGACTAGCGGGAGCCCCGATGAGCAGTTCTTC
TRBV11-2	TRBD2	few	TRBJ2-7	CASSTGTSGISSYEQYF	TGTGCCAGCAGCACCGGGACTAGCGGGATTTCTTCCTACGAGCAGTACTTC
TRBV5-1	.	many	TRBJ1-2	CASKKLTDRTTNYGYTF	TGCGCCAGCAAAAAGCTCACGGACAGAACTACCAACTATGGCTACACCTTC
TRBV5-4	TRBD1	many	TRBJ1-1	CASSLRDRGTEAFF	TGTGCCAGCAGCTTGAGGGACAGGGGCACTGAAGCTTTCTTT
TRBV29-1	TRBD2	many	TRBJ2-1	CSGETSGRRNEQFF	TGCAGCGGGGAGACTAGCGGGAGGAGGAATGAGCAGTTCTTC
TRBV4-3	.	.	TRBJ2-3	CASSQDAGGTDTQYF	TGCGCCAGCAGCCAAGATGCGGGCGGAACAGATACGCAGTATTTT
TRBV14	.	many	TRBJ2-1	CASSQARQVQQFF	TGTGCCAGCAGCCAAGCCCGACAGGTTCAGCAGTTCTTC
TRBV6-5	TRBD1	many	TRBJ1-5	CASSMGQGVGQPQHF	TGTGCCAGCAGTATGGGACAGGGGGTTGGACAGCCCCAGCATTTT
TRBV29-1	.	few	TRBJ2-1	CSVGSGNEQFF	TGCAGCGTTGGGTCGGGGAATGAGCAGTTCTTC
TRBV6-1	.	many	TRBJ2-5	CASSEQLLGSETQYF	TGTGCCAGCAGTGAACAACTCCTCGGTTCGGAGACCCAGTACTTC
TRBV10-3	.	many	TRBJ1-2	CAISLNGAGYTF	TGTGCCATCAGCCTTAATGGGGCTGGCTACACCTTC
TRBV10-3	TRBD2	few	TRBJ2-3	CAISGPPGLAASDTQYF	TGTGCCATCAGTGGACCCCCGGGACTAGCGGCCTCAGATACGCAGTATTTT
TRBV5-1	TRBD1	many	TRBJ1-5	CASSLRRDRGNQPQHF	TGCGCCAGCAGCCTCCGTAGGGACAGGGGCAATCAGCCCCAGCATTTT
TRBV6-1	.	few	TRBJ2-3	CASTRDTDTQYF	TGTGCCAGCACGAGAGACACAGATACGCAGTATTTT
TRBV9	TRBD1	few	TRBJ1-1	CASSLAQGAGRNTEAFF	TGTGCCAGCAGCTTAGCACAGGGGGCGGGTCGGAACACTGAAGCTTTCTTT
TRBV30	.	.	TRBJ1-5	CAWSSTGGSGQPQHF	TGTGCCTGGAGTTCCACTGGGGGTTCCGGTCAGCCCCAGCATTTT
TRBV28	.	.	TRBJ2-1	CASRGGEQFF	TGTGCCAGCCGTGGGGGTGAGCAGTTCTTC
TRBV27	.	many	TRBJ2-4	CASSFSASSAKNIQYF	TGTGCCAGCAGTTTTTCCGCCTCCTCAGCCAAAAACATTCAGTACTTC
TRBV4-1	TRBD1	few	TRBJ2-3	CASSQIPGPGQGTDTQYF	TGCGCCAGCAGCCAGATCCCGGGGCCGGGACAGGGTACCGATACGCAGTATTTT
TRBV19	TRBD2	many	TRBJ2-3	CASKASGSTDTQYF	TGTGCCAGTAAGGCTAGCGGGAGTACAGATACGCAGTATTTT
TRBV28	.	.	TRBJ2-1	CASSPSLGGYNEQFF	TGTGCCAGCAGCCCTAGCCTGGGCGGGTACAATGAGCAGTTCTTC
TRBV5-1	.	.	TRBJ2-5	CASSLPGSPLETQYF	TGCGCCAGCAGCTTGCCAGGGTCCCCCCTAGAGACCCAGTACTTC
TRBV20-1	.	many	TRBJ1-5	CSAQGWGRNQPQHF	TGCAGTGCCCAGGGATGGGGGCGCAATCAGCCCCAGCATTTT
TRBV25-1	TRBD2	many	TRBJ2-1	CASSERGLAGVGEQFF	TGTGCCAGCAGTGAACGGGGACTAGCGGGAGTGGGGGAGCAGTTCTTC
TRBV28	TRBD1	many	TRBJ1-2	CASSSPRGRFYGYTF	TGTGCCAGCAGTTCCCCGAGGGGGCGCTTTTATGGCTACACCTTC
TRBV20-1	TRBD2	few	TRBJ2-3	CSASPGTSGTDTQYF	TGCAGTGCTAGCCCCGGGACTAGCGGCACAGATACGCAGTATTTT
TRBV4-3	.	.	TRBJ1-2	CASSQEVQGVYGYTF	TGCGCCAGCAGCCAAGAGGTCCAGGGCGTCTATGGCTACACCTTC
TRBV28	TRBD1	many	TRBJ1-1	CASSLDRGRLDTEAFF	TGTGCCAGCAGTTTAGACAGGGGGCGCTTGGACACTGAAGCTTTCTTT
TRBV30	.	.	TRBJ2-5	CAWRGQETQYF	TGTGCCTGGAGGGGCCAAGAGACCCAGTACTTC
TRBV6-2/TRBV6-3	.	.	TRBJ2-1	CASSGDLALGNEQFF	TGTGCCAGCAGTGGGGACTTAGCTCTAGGCAATGAGCAGTTCTTC
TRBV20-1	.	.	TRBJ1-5	CSVGGGGNSNQPQHF	TGCAGTGTCGGAGGCGGGGGGAATAGCAATCAGCCCCAGCATTTT
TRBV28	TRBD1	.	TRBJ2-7	CASSPGDRDYEQYF	TGTGCCAGCAGCCCCGGGGACAGAGACTACGAGCAGTACTTC
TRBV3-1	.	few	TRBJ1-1	CASSPSGGATEAFF	TGTGCCAGCAGCCCTTCGGGGGGGGCCACTGAAGCTTTCTTT
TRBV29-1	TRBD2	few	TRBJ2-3	CSAGLAVTDTQYF	TGCAGCGCGGGACTAGCGGTCACAGATACGCAGTATTTT
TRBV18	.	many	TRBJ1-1	CASSSLTENTEAFF	TGTGCCAGCTCATCCTTGACGGAAAACACTGAAGCTTTCTTT
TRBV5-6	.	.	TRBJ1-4	CASSPWTASGLFF	TGTGCCAGCAGCCCCTGGACGGCTTCCGGACTGTTTTTT
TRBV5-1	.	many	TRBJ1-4	CASSGGLGLSNEKLFF	TGCGCCAGCAGCGGGGGTCTCGGACTCTCTAATGAAAAACTGTTTTTT
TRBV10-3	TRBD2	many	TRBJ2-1	CAISESLAGGVNEQFF	TGTGCCATCAGTGAGTCGCTAGCGGGAGGGGTCAATGAGCAGTTCTTC
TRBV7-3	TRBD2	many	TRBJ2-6	CASSSPGGAGANVLTF	TGTGCCAGCAGCTCCCCGGGGGGGGCTGGGGCCAACGTCCTGACTTTC
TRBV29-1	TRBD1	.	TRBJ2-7	CSVEGTGAYEQYF	TGCAGCGTGGAGGGGACAGGGGCCTACGAGCAGTACTTC
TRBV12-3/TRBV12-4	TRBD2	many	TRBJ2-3	CASTPGELAGGTQYF	TGTGCCAGCACCCCGGGGGAACTAGCGGGAGGCACGCAGTATTTT
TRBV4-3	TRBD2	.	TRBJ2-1	CASSQGLTSGGGHEQFF	TGCGCCAGCAGCCAGGGCCTTACTAGCGGGGGGGGCCATGAGCAGTTCTTC